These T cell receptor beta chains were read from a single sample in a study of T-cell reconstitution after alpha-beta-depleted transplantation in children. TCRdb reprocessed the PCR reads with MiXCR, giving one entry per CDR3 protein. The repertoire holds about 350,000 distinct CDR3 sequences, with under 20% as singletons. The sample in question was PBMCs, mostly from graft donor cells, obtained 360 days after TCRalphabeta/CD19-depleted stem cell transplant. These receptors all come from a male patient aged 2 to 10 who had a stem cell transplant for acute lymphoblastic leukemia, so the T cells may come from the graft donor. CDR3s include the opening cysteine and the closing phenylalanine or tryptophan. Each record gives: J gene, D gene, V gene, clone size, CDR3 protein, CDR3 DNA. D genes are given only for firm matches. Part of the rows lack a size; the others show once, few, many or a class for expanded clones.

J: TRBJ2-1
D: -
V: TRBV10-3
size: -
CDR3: CASLGNEQFF
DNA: TGTGCCTCGCTGGGAAATGAGCAGTTCTTC

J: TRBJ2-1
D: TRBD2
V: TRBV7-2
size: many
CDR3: CASSTQRSGSSYNEQFF
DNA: TGTGCCAGCAGCACTCAACGTAGCGGGAGCTCCTACAATGAGCAGTTCTTC

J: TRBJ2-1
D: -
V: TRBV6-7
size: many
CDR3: CASSYWRDGVRTEQFF
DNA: TGTGCCAGCAGTTACTGGCGGGATGGGGTGCGCACAGAGCAGTTCTTC

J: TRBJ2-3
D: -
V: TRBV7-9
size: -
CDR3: CASSHGRDTQYF
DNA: TGTGCCAGCAGCCATGGCCGGGATACGCAGTATTTT

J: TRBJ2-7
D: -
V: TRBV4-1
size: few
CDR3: CASSQERSRLGIGPYEQYF
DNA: TGCGCCAGCAGCCAAGAGAGGAGCAGACTTGGCATCGGCCCCTACGAGCAGTACTTC

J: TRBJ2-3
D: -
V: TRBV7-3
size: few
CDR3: CASSFAGSFGDTQYF
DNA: TGTGCCAGCAGCTTCGCAGGGTCGTTTGGAGATACGCAGTATTTT

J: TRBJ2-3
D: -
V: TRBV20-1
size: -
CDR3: CSASSGSVDTQYF
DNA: TGCAGTGCTAGTTCCGGGAGTGTCGATACGCAGTATTTT

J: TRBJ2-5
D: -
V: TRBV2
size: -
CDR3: CASSEGVGTQYF
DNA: TGTGCCAGCAGCGAGGGGGTCGGGACCCAGTACTTC

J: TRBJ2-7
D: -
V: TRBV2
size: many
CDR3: CASSWPEQSSSYEQYF
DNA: TGTGCCAGCAGTTGGCCCGAACAGAGTAGCTCCTACGAGCAGTACTTC

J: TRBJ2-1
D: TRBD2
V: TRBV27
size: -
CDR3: CASSLGGRVEQFF
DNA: TGTGCCAGCAGTTTAGGCGGGAGGGTTGAGCAGTTCTTC

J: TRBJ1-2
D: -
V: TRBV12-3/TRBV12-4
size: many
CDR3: CASLPGGFYYGYTF
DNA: TGTGCCAGTCTCCCGGGGGGTTTCTACTATGGCTACACCTTC

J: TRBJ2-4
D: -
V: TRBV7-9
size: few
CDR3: CASSLETGNIQYF
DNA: TGTGCCAGCAGCTTAGAGACTGGAAACATTCAGTACTTC